The sample holds many counts of the clone carrying this TCR beta chain. Its antigen is unidentified. The data derive from a study of T-cell reconstitution after alpha-beta-depleted transplantation in children. Researchers prepared the TCRbeta library using unique molecular identifiers, the study reports. In TCRdb, the PCR reads were re-called with MiXCR into one record per CDR3 protein. Here the sample spans more than 400,000 distinct CDR3 sequences, more than 9.5% being singletons. Overall study results and limits: Some patients showed high day-60 TCRbeta diversity, which derived from surviving recipient T cells and thymic progenitors. The study reportedly traced alpha-beta T cells about two months after transplant to several hundred expanded graft clones. It was newly produced T cells that mostly accounted for T-cell counts and diversity one year after transplant.

The sequence was obtained from a female patient between 2 and 10 years old who had a stem cell transplant for aplastic anemia, so the T cells may come from the graft donor. The sample was PBMCs, mostly from graft donor cells, taken 180 days after TCRalphabeta/CD19-depleted stem cell transplant.

The chain's CDR3 is CASSRSGSSYEQYF. CDR3 DNA sequence: TGTGCCAGCAGCCGTAGCGGGAGCTCCTACGAGCAGTACTTC. V and J are TRBV7-2 and TRBJ2-7; 9 bases align to TRBD2. In germline, CDR1 is SGHTA, CDR2 FQGNSA. V gave up 5 bases and J gave up 0 bases; unmatched junction bases: 2. The CDR3 extends over 14 amino acids.